Each of the 28 T cell receptor beta chains below was sequenced from the same sample in a study of blood T cell repertoires in COVID-19. The repertoire was sequenced with immunoSEQ multiplex PCR; TCRdb's copy has only in-frame clones and lacks some. Among 60,000 to 95,000 clones listed, around two thirds were seen once. Sequencing was carried out using peripheral blood. Receptor source: a human donor with acute or convalescent COVID-19. The donor label of this sample is uncertain.

This clone was recorded only once. The chain couples TRBV9 to TRBJ2-7; maybe TRBD2 (6 bases). The CDR3 spans 13 residues. Germline loops: CDR1 SGDLS, CDR2 YYNGEE. Trimming left V 0 bases short and J 3 bases short, with 7 bases between. CDR3 protein: CASSVDGSYEQYF. For the CDR3, the DNA is TGTGCCAGCAGCGTAGACGGGAGCTACGAGCAGTACTTC.

The rearrangement joins TRBV7-2 to TRBJ1-1; 7 bases match TRBD1. The length of the CDR3 is 15 residues. V was clipped by 7 bases and J by 5 bases; unmatched bases: 13. The germline CDR1 and CDR2 sequences are SGHTA and FQGNSA. In nucleotides, the CDR3 is TGTGCCAGCAAACGACAGGGTGGAGGATATACTGAAGCTTTCTTT. Its protein is CASKRQGGGYTEAFF.

This clone has just a few counts. V gene TRBV7-2 combines with J gene TRBJ2-7; 8 bases are a match to TRBD2. The CDR3 covers 15 residues. CDR1 and CDR2 from the germline V gene are SGHTA and FQGNSA. J was trimmed by 4 bases and V by 5 bases; bases with no gene match: 10. The CDR3, as DNA: TGTGCCAGCAGCCCCCAGGGTAGCGGGATTTACGAGCAGTACTTC. Protein sequence: CASSPQGSGIYEQYF.

This clone turned up a few times. This rearrangement joins TRBV3-1 (or the pseudogene TRBV3-2) to TRBJ1-1, with D possibly TRBD1 on 6 matching bases. The V gene lost 5 bases and the J gene lost 10 bases, with 20 bases spanning the gap. The CDR3 extends over 14 amino acids. Germline CDR1 LGHDT, CDR2 YNNKEL (reference sequence). CDR3 DNA: TGTGCCAGCAGCAGTACAGGGAGTTATTTTGGAGCTTTCTTT. Translation: CASSSTGSYFGAFF.

The CDR3 region is CASSLGGQGYEQYF. The CDR3 region has the DNA TGTGCCAGCAGCTTAGGGGGACAGGGGTACGAGCAGTACTTC. The V and J genes are TRBV7-8 and TRBJ2-7; 10 bases line up with TRBD1. Germline trimming cut 1 base from V and 4 bases from J; bases unmatched to any gene: 1. The CDR3 is 14 amino acids. The germline gives CDR1 SGHVS, CDR2 FQNEAQ.

This clone is a singleton in its sample. This chain connects TRBV6-5 to TRBJ1-1; 10 bases align to TRBD1. There are 15 residues in the CDR3. From germline, CDR1 is MNHEY and CDR2 SVGAGI. V shed 5 bases and J 4 bases; nucleotides not matched to a gene: 7. The CDR3 is CASSPGQGRSTEAFF. The CDR3, as DNA: TGTGCCAGCAGTCCGGGACAGGGGAGGAGCACTGAAGCTTTCTTT.

The CDR3 region has the DNA TGCAGCGTTGGCTCTAGCGGGTACAATGAGCAGTTCTTC. Translated: CSVGSSGYNEQFF. This rearrangement joins TRBV29-1 to TRBJ2-1; 8 bases are a match to TRBD2. V lost 4 bases and J lost 4; bases outside the gene matches: 3. The CDR3 contains 13 residues. Germline V gives CDR1 SQVTM, CDR2 ANQGSEA.

This chain connects TRBV11-2 to TRBJ1-1; tentatively, D is TRBD1 (5 bases). The CDR3 is 14 residues long. V shed 5 bases and J shed 4 bases, with 14 bases lying between them. Germline values: CDR1 SGHAT, CDR2 FQNNGV. The CDR3 reads CASSPRRGGTEAFF. CDR3 DNA sequence: TGTGCCAGCAGCCCGAGGAGGGGAGGCACTGAAGCTTTCTTT. Full variable domain (missing parts from reference TRBV11-2 and TRBJ1-1): EAGVAQSPRYKIIEKRQSVAFWCNPISGHATLYWYQQILGQGPKLLIQFQNNGVVDDSQLPKDRFSAERLKGVDSTLKIQPAKLEDSAVYLCASSPRRGGTEAFFGQGTRLTVV.

This clone has more than one count but fewer than ten. V is TRBV5-1 and J is TRBJ1-1, with 9 bases that match TRBD1. The CDR3 covers 15 residues. J gave up 7 bases and V 0 bases, and 7 bases lay outside the gene matches. The germline CDR1 and CDR2 sequences are SGHRS and YFSETQ. In DNA form, the CDR3 reads TGCGCCAGCAGCTTGGCCAACAGGGGGCGGAGTGAAGCTTTCTTT. Its protein product is CASSLANRGRSEAFF.

The gene calls are TRBV13 and TRBJ1-4; 8 bases line up with TRBD1. This CDR3 has 16 residues. The germline V gene has CDR1 PRHDT and CDR2 FYEKMQ (reference sequence). V lost 4 bases, J lost 5 bases, and 9 bases stayed unmatched. The CDR3 DNA reads as TGTGCCAGCAGCTCTTCGGACAGGGAGGAAAATGAAAAACTGTTTTTT. It yields the protein CASSSSDREENEKLFF.

The chain combines TRBV27 with TRBJ2-3; 8 nucleotides agree with TRBD2. Germline V gives CDR1 MNHEY, CDR2 SMNVEV (reference sequence). The CDR3 covers 15 residues. Germline trimming cut 4 bases from V and 4 bases from J; bases unmatched to any gene: 7. The CDR3 protein is CASSWGREVPDTQYF. The CDR3 nucleotides read TGTGCCAGCAGTTGGGGGCGGGAGGTTCCAGATACGCAGTATTTT.

V usage is TRBV11-2 and J usage is TRBJ1-6; possibly TRBD1 for D (5 bases). The CDR3 runs to 16 residues. With 6 bases removed from V and 9 bases from J, the gap between germline ends came to 21 bases. Germline V gives CDR1 SGHAT, CDR2 FQNNGV. The CDR3 sequence is CASSLQQALRGSPLHF. The CDR3 DNA reads as TGTGCCAGCAGTTTACAGCAGGCCCTTAGGGGTTCACCCCTCCACTTT.

The chain has TRBV27 and TRBJ1-4; 10 bases align to TRBD1. CDR1 is MNHEY, CDR2 SMNVEV, per germline (reference sequence). Unmatched junction bases numbered 8, after V lost 5 bases and J lost 8 bases. The CDR3 covers 15 residues. The CDR3 loop reads CASSVSGTGVEKLFF. Written as DNA, the CDR3 is TGTGCCAGCAGTGTGTCCGGGACAGGGGTGGAAAAACTGTTTTTT.

This clone has more than one count but fewer than ten. The rearrangement joins TRBV7-8 to TRBJ1-5, with D maybe TRBD1 (6 bases). CDR1 is SGHVS and CDR2 is FQNEAQ in the germline V gene. The V gene lost 4 bases and the J gene lost 2 bases, with 15 bases spanning the gap. This CDR3 has 16 residues. The CDR3 DNA sequence: TGTGCCAGCAGCTCAGGGGCCAGGGCGGGCAATCAGCCCCAGCATTTT. Translating gives CASSSGARAGNQPQHF.

This clone was seen more than once but under ten times. V is TRBV6-5 and J is TRBJ2-1, with D possibly TRBD1 on 5 matching bases. Per the germline V gene, CDR1 is MNHEY and CDR2 is SVGAGI. The CDR3 is 12 residues long. The V end was cut by 6 bases, the J end by 9 bases, with 12 bases between. The CDR3 region is CASSLGQFEQFF. The DNA of the CDR3 is TGTGCCAGCAGCTTAGGACAATTTGAGCAGTTCTTC.

The chain joins TRBV19 to TRBJ2-2, with 8 bases identical to TRBD1. CDR1 is LNHDA and CDR2 is SQIVND in the germline V gene (reference sequence). The CDR3 is 17 amino acids. With 7 bases clipped from V and 3 bases from J, the junction kept 13 bases outside the gene matches. CDR3 residues: CASKGQGRARDTGELFF. CDR3 nucleotide sequence: TGTGCCAGTAAAGGACAGGGTCGCGCGCGGGACACCGGGGAGCTGTTTTTT.

V gene TRBV19 combines with J gene TRBJ1-5, with 7 bases identical to TRBD1. CDR1 is LNHDA and CDR2 is SQIVND in the germline V gene (reference sequence). This CDR3 has 15 residues. Unmatched junction bases numbered 7, after V lost 7 bases and J lost 1 base. In DNA form, the CDR3 reads TGTGCCAGTACCCCGACAGGGTCGAGCAATCAGCCCCAGCATTTT. It codes for CASTPTGSSNQPQHF. Based on the CDR3 plus reference TRBV19 and TRBJ1-5, the full variable domain is DGGITQSPKYLFRKEGQNVTLSCEQNLNHDAMYWYRQDPGQGLRLIYYSQIVNDFQKGDIAEGYSVSREKKESFPLTVTSAQKNPTAFYLCASTPTGSSNQPQHFGDGTRLSIL.

This rearrangement joins TRBV18 to TRBJ2-3, with D unresolved. Trimming took 1 base from V and 6 from J, leaving 5 bases between them. CDR3 size: 12 residues. The germline V gene encodes CDR1 KGHSH and CDR2 LQKENI. CDR3 DNA: TGTGCCAGCTCACCACTAGCTGATACGCAGTATTTT. Amino acids: CASSPLADTQYF.

The V and J genes are TRBV2 and TRBJ1-1, with 11 positions matching TRBD1. Germline CDR1 reads SNHLY; CDR2 reads FYNNEI. After removal of 2 bases from V and 4 bases from J, the junction contained 6 bases not matched to a gene. The CDR3 consists of 16 residues. The CDR3 sequence: CASSERTGGAGTEAFF. CDR3 DNA: TGTGCCAGCAGTGAAAGGACAGGGGGCGCGGGCACTGAAGCTTTCTTT.

This clone occurred a few times. The V call is TRBV19, the J call TRBJ1-1, with a weak D call TRBD1 (5 bases). This CDR3 is built from 14 residues. Trimming removed 0 bases from V and 5 bases from J, with 10 bases in between. The germline gives CDR1 LNHDA, CDR2 SQIVND (reference sequence). The CDR3 protein is CASSIEAGVTEAFF. The CDR3 bases are TGTGCCAGTAGTATAGAAGCGGGGGTTACTGAAGCTTTCTTT.

CDR3 sequence (DNA): TGTGCCAGCAGTCCTACTAGCGGGGGGGCGACAGATACGCAGTATTTT. It is translated as CASSPTSGGATDTQYF. The chain combines TRBV6-4 with TRBJ2-3; 13 bases fit TRBD2. Unmatched junction bases numbered 5, after V lost 5 bases and J lost 3 bases. Germline V lookup: CDR1 MRHNA, CDR2 SNTAGT. The CDR3 loop spans 16 amino acids.

Comments on this clone: Lacking the conserved final phenylalanine or tryptophan, this CDR3 likely reflects a read error. The DNA is left out, because the CDR3 cannot be placed on it with certainty; the CDR3 is given as TCRdb lists it. The CDR3 reads CASSRERGGQEL. This rearrangement joins TRBV3-1 (or the pseudogene TRBV3-2) to TRBJ2-3; the table's D call, TRBD1, was not checked against the DNA. Counting both end residues, the CDR3 totals 12 amino acids. Germline values: CDR1 LGHDT, CDR2 YNNKEL (reference sequence).

This chain uses TRBV5-4 with TRBJ1-1; 8 bases agree with TRBD1. The CDR3 extends over 15 amino acids. Germline assignment: CDR1 SGHNT and CDR2 YYREEE (reference sequence). Trimming cost V 5 bases and J 2 bases; bases outside gene matches: 8. The CDR3 DNA reads as TGTGCCAGCAGAACAGACAGGGGCCACAACACTGAAGCTTTCTTT. Residues: CASRTDRGHNTEAFF.

V usage is TRBV18 and J usage is TRBJ2-3; possibly TRBD1 for D (5 bases). The germline CDR1 and CDR2 sequences are KGHSH and LQKENI. The V and J ends lost 2 bases and 2 bases respectively, with 11 bases between them. CDR3 length: 15 residues. CDR3 amino acids: CASSPRMGHTDTQYF. In DNA form, the CDR3 reads TGTGCCAGCTCACCAAGGATGGGGCACACAGATACGCAGTATTTT. Supplemented by reference TRBV18 and TRBJ2-3, the full variable domain reads NAGVMQNPRHLVRRRGQEARLRCSPMKGHSHVYWYRQLPEEGLKFMVYLQKENIIDESGMPKERFSAEFPKEGPSILRIQQVVRGDSAAYFCASSPRMGHTDTQYFGPGTRLTVL.

The rearrangement joins TRBV28 to TRBJ1-6, with D perhaps matching TRBD1 (5 bases). This CDR3 spans 15 amino acids. Germline CDR1 MDHEN, CDR2 SYDVKM. V shed 6 bases and J shed 8 bases, with 17 bases lying between them. The CDR3 loop reads CASSLQWGVDSPLHF. The CDR3, as DNA: TGTGCCAGCAGCCTCCAGTGGGGGGTGGATTCACCCCTCCACTTT.

The gene calls are TRBV7-9 and TRBJ2-5; unclear D gene. The CDR3 spans 13 residues. Trimming shortened V by 1 base and J by 5 bases, and 8 bases separated the two germline ends. Germline CDR1 reads SEHNR; CDR2 reads FQNEAQ (reference sequence). CDR3 loop: CASSLGSMETQYF. CDR3 DNA: TGTGCCAGCAGCTTAGGTAGCATGGAGACCCAGTACTTC.

This chain connects TRBV27 to TRBJ2-7; TRBD2 is a possible D gene (6 bases). Trimming left V 8 bases short and J 0 bases short, with 17 bases between. Germline CDR1 reads MNHEY; CDR2 reads SMNVEV (reference sequence). This CDR3 contains 15 residues. CDR3 nucleotides: TGTGCCAGCCGTCCTGTCGCGGGAAGCTCCTACGAGCAGTACTTC. It encodes CASRPVAGSSYEQYF.

The chain combines TRBV18 with TRBJ1-5; D is uncertain. CDR1 is KGHSH and CDR2 is LQKENI in the germline V gene. V lost 5 bases and J lost 4, with 6 bases in between. The CDR3 sequence is 12 residues long. Here the CDR3 DNA reads TGTGCCAGCTCAGGGCGTAATCAGCCCCAGCATTTT. It encodes CASSGRNQPQHF.